The 22 T cell receptor beta chains given below trace back to one sample, sequenced in a study of identical twins (TCRdb year 2016). The library was produced with 5' RACE. Instrument used: Illumina HiSeq 2000. In-frame beta chains were kept once TCRdb had trimmed the public reads at Q25 with fastp and called clones with MiXCR. Rows with one shared CDR3 protein collapse into an entry with the most common genes and DNA. This sample holds about 500,000 distinct CDR3 sequences; approximately 15% were observed only once. Approximately 1% of the sample belongs to the ten largest clones. In addition, the sample was reused for a study of yellow fever vaccine responses in identical twins.

Sequences were obtained from CD4+ T cells sorted from blood. Source of these receptors: a woman in her late teens or twenties in good health.

This clonotype was recorded many times. CDR3: CASSSLTGYYNEQFF. As DNA, the CDR3 is TGTGCCAGCAGTTCTTTGACAGGCTACTACAATGAGCAGTTCTTC. This sequence joins TRBV6-2 or TRBV6-3 and TRBJ2-1, with a tentative D call TRBD1 (6 bases). CDR3 length: 15 residues. Germline V gene lookup returns CDR1 MNHEY and CDR2 SVGEGT. V dropped 4 bases and J dropped 3 bases, with 13 bases sitting between them.

This clonotype was counted between two and nine times. V usage is TRBV2 and J usage is TRBJ1-2, with TRBD1 identical over 7 bases. Germline-derived CDR1 and CDR2 are SNHLY and FYNNEI. V lost 6 bases to trimming and J lost 4 bases; unmatched junction nucleotides: 11. This CDR3 contains 15 residues. The CDR3 bases are TGTGCCAGCAGCCAGGGACAGACAAGGATCTATGGCTACACCTTC. This translates into CASSQGQTRIYGYTF.

The table lists this clonotype with a few counts. Sequence at one end of the junction differs from germline and may be a read error. CDR3 protein: CASILALGQEGGRWEQYF. CDR3 DNA: TGTGCCAGCATCTTAGCTCTGGGACAGGAGGGAGGTCGGTGGGAGCAGTACTTC. This chain uses TRBV11-2 with TRBJ2-7; 8 bases agree with TRBD1. Looked up from germline, CDR1 is SGHAT and CDR2 is FQNNGV. The length of the CDR3 is 18 residues.

J is TRBJ2-7 and V is TRBV10-3; possibly TRBD1 for D (6 bases). V was cut by 2 bases and J by 6 bases, with 20 bases left in between. The CDR3 has 16 residues. Germline CDR1 ENHRY, CDR2 SYGVKD. The CDR3 DNA sequence: TGTGCCATCAGTGAGGGGGACACAATCGTGGCGGGCGAGCAGTACTTC. Translated: CAISEGDTIVAGEQYF.

The chain joins TRBV5-5 to TRBJ2-7; TRBD2 agrees at 9 bases. Germline CDR1 and CDR2: SGHKS and YYEKEE (reference sequence). Germline trimming cut 5 bases from V and 2 bases from J; bases unmatched to any gene: 5. The CDR3 sequence is 14 residues long. This CDR3 is CASSRLADTYEQYF. In DNA, the CDR3 is TGTGCCAGCAGTCGACTAGCGGATACCTACGAGCAGTACTTC.

The chain joins TRBV2 to TRBJ2-3, with 9 positions matching TRBD1. Trimming at V came to 7 bases and at J to 7 bases, leaving 12 bases not matched to a gene. CDR3 size: 15 residues. CDR1 SNHLY and CDR2 FYNNEI come from the germline V gene. The CDR3 coding sequence is TGTGCCAGCACTCGCCGGGGACAGGGTATTAATACGCAGTATTTT. Its translation is CASTRRGQGINTQYF.

V usage is TRBV2 and J usage is TRBJ1-4, with TRBD1 as a possible D gene (6 bases). The V end was cut by 10 bases, the J end by 3 bases, with 15 bases between. CDR3 length equals 14 residues. The V gene's germline CDR1 is SNHLY and CDR2 FYNNEI. The CDR3 DNA is TGTGCCACTGAACGGGGGGCGGCTAATGAAAAACTGTTTTTT. As protein: CATERGAANEKLFF.

This clonotype was detected a few times. The chain uses TRBV14 and TRBJ2-2; a weak D match, TRBD1 (6 bases). The CDR3 is 16 residues long. Germline CDR1 is SGHDN and CDR2 is FVKESK. V was trimmed by 3 bases and J by 4 bases, leaving 15 bases between them. In DNA, the CDR3 is TGTGCCAGCAGCCAGAATACAGGGCTCCCCACCGGGGAGCTGTTTTTT. Its translation is CASSQNTGLPTGELFF.

This chain links TRBV4-2 with TRBJ2-1; 9 bases agree with TRBD1. V gave up 4 bases and J gave up 5 bases; unmatched junction bases: 6. Germline-derived CDR1 and CDR2 are LGHNA and YNFKEQ. The length of the CDR3 is 15 residues. CDR3 sequence reads: CASSLGTGSHNEQFF. The CDR3 DNA follows: TGTGCCAGCAGCCTTGGGACAGGGTCCCACAATGAGCAGTTCTTC.

This clonotype was counted between two and nine times. The gene calls are TRBV20-1 and TRBJ1-3; TRBD1 is a possible D gene (6 bases). Germline assignment: CDR1 DFQATT and CDR2 SNEGSKA (reference sequence). The ends were cut back, 3 bases at V and 7 bases at J, with 13 bases in the middle. This CDR3 region has 13 residues. In nucleotides, the CDR3 is TGCAGTGCTAGCGGGGGGGCTTTGAACACCATATATTTT. It yields the protein CSASGGALNTIYF.

The V call is TRBV15, the J call TRBJ2-2; TRBD1 agrees at 8 bases. The CDR3 consists of 18 residues. CDR1 is LNHNV, CDR2 YYDKDF, per germline (reference sequence). V shed 0 bases, J shed 2 bases, and the junction held 8 bases outside the gene matches. CDR3 nucleotide sequence: TGTGCCACCAGCAGAGATCTTTGGTCAGGGGGCAACACCGGGGAGCTGTTTTTT. The encoded protein is CATSRDLWSGGNTGELFF. The variable domain in full, completed from reference TRBV15 and TRBJ2-2, reads DAMVIQNPRYQVTQFGKPVTLSCSQTLNHNVMYWYQQKSSQAPKLLFHYYDKDFNNEADTPDNFQSRRPNTSFCFLDIRSPGLGDTAMYLCATSRDLWSGGNTGELFFGEGSRLTVL.

This clonotype was seen at least ten times. This chain joins TRBV11-2 and TRBJ1-3; 8 bases fit TRBD1. V was pared by 5 bases and J by 2 bases, with 2 bases of the junction left unmatched. This CDR3 has 14 amino acids. Germline lookup yields CDR1 SGHAT and CDR2 FQNNGV. The CDR3 spells CASSQGQAGNTIYF. The CDR3 DNA reads TGTGCCAGCAGCCAGGGACAGGCTGGAAACACCATATATTTT.

The V gene is TRBV14, the J gene TRBJ2-4; D is uncertain. This CDR3 is built from 15 residues. Germline V gene sequence: CDR1 SGHDN, CDR2 FVKESK. V was shortened by 3 bases and J by 6 bases, with 15 bases between the two germline ends. The CDR3 sequence: CASSHLGPSGNIQYF. CDR3 bases: TGTGCCAGCAGCCACCTAGGACCCTCCGGAAACATTCAGTACTTC.

This sequence joins TRBV2 and TRBJ2-7; D possibly uses TRBD1 or TRBD2 (5 bases each). Looked up from germline, CDR1 is SNHLY and CDR2 is FYNNEI. There are 13 residues in the CDR3. The ends were cut back, 6 bases at V and 2 bases at J, with 11 bases in the middle. The CDR3 protein is CASRGDGAYEQYF. Here the CDR3 DNA reads TGTGCCAGCAGGGGGGACGGCGCCTACGAGCAGTACTTC.

This clonotype was recorded many times. V is TRBV20-1 and J is TRBJ2-2, with D perhaps matching TRBD1 (5 bases). Trimming shortened V by 0 bases and J by 3 bases, and 14 bases separated the two germline ends. Germline values: CDR1 DFQATT, CDR2 SNEGSKA (reference sequence). CDR3 length: 16 amino acids. This chain's CDR3 is CSAREVGRAHTGELFF. The CDR3 DNA sequence: TGCAGTGCTAGAGAAGTGGGCAGGGCGCACACCGGGGAGCTGTTTTTT.

This clonotype was seen only a few times. V gene TRBV3-1 combines with J gene TRBJ2-7; 10 bases are a match to TRBD2. V lost 2 bases to trimming and J lost 5 bases; unmatched junction nucleotides: 21. This CDR3 is 20 amino acids long. Germline CDR1 is LGHDT and CDR2 is YNNKEL (reference sequence). The CDR3 region is CASSQRRSGTSVRKSDEQYF. CDR3 sequence (DNA): TGTGCCAGCAGCCAACGACGTTCCGGGACTAGCGTCCGAAAGAGCGACGAGCAGTACTTC.

This clonotype was counted a few times. The rearrangement joins TRBV24-1 to TRBJ1-3; no firm D call. Trimming pared 3 bases from V and 8 bases from J, leaving 10 bases between. Germline assignment: CDR1 KGHDR and CDR2 SFDVKD. The CDR3 runs 13 residues. The CDR3 nucleotides read TGTGCCACCAGTGATGTACGGGGAGACACCATATATTTT. Its protein is CATSDVRGDTIYF.

This clonotype was found a few times. The V and J genes are TRBV4-3 and TRBJ2-1; possible D gene TRBD1, 5 bases. Germline V gene data show CDR1 as LGHNA and CDR2 as YSLEER. There are 15 residues in the CDR3. The V and J ends lost 0 bases and 4 bases respectively, with 10 bases between them. CDR3 nucleotide sequence: TGCGCCAGCAGCCAAGAACCAGGGCCATACAATGAGCAGTTCTTC. Translating gives CASSQEPGPYNEQFF.

This clonotype came up a few times. The chain has TRBV20-1 and TRBJ1-4; D call uncertain. The germline V and J ends were trimmed by 2 bases and 7 bases, with 5 bases remaining between them. The CDR3 is made up of 11 amino acids. Germline values: CDR1 DFQATT, CDR2 SNEGSKA (reference sequence). The CDR3 protein is CSARRGEKLFF. Written as DNA, the CDR3 is TGCAGTGCTAGACGGGGTGAAAAACTGTTTTTT.

This chain connects TRBV4-3 to TRBJ1-2; D not certain. The length of the CDR3 is 14 residues. Germline lookup yields CDR1 LGHNA and CDR2 YSLEER. With 2 bases removed from V and 4 bases from J, the gap between germline ends came to 11 bases. The CDR3 sequence is CASSQFGRSYGYTF. In nucleotides, the CDR3 is TGCGCCAGCAGCCAATTCGGCAGGTCCTATGGCTACACCTTC.

This clonotype was counted ten times or more. This CDR3 is CASSGIQGGDEQYF. The CDR3 nucleotides read TGTGCCAGCAGCGGGATTCAGGGGGGCGACGAGCAGTACTTC. The chain carries TRBV27 and TRBJ2-7; maybe TRBD1 (7 bases). CDR1 MNHEY and CDR2 SMNVEV come from the germline V gene (reference sequence). The CDR3 totals 14 residues. The V end lost 6 bases, the J end lost 5 bases, and 17 bases lay between the germline ends.

This clonotype was counted between two and nine times. The V gene is TRBV3-1, the J gene TRBJ2-7; 8 bases line up with TRBD1. The trim removed 6 bases at V and 3 bases at J, leaving 4 bases unmatched. Germline V CDR1 and CDR2: LGHDT, YNNKEL (reference sequence). The CDR3 length is 13 residues. The CDR3 nucleotides are TGTGCCAGCAGACGAGGGACAGGCTACGAGCAGTACTTC. As protein: CASRRGTGYEQYF.